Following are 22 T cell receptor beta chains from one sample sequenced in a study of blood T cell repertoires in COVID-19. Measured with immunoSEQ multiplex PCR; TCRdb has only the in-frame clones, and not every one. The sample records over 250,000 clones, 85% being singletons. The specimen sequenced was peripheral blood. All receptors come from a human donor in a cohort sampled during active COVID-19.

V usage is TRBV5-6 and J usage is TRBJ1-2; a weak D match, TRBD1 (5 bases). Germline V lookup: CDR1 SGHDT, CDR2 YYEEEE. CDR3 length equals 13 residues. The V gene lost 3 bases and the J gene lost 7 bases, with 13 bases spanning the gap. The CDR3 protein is CASSWGDSSGYTF. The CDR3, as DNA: TGTGCCAGCAGCTGGGGGGACTCATCTGGCTACACCTTC.

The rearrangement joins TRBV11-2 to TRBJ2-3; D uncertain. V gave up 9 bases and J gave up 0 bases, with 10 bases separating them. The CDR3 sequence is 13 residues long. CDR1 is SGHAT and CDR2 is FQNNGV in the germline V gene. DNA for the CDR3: TGTGCCAGTCGGATGGAGAGCACAGATACGCAGTATTTT. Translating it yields CASRMESTDTQYF. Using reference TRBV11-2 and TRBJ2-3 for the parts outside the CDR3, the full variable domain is EAGVAQSPRYKIIEKRQSVAFWCNPISGHATLYWYQQILGQGPKLLIQFQNNGVVDDSQLPKDRFSAERLKGVDSTLKIQPAKLEDSAVYLCASRMESTDTQYFGPGTRLTVL.

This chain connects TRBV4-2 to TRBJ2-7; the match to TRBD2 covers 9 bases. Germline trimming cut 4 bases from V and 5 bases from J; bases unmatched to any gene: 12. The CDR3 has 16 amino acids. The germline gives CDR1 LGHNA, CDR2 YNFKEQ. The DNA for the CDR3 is TGTGCCAGCAGCCTTTCGATAGCGGGAGCCGGTAACGAGCAGTACTTC. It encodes CASSLSIAGAGNEQYF.

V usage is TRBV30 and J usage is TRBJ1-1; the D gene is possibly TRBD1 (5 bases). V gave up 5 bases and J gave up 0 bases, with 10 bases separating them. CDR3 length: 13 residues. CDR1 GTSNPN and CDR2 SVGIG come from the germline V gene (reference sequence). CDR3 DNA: TGTGCCTGGGCTAGACAGTTGAACACTGAAGCTTTCTTT. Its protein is CAWARQLNTEAFF.

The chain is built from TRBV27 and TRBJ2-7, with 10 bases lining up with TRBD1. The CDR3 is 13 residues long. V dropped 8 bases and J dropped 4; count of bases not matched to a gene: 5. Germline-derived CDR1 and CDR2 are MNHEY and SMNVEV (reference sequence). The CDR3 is CASAWDRGYEQYF. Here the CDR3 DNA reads TGTGCCAGCGCTTGGGACAGGGGTTACGAGCAGTACTTC.

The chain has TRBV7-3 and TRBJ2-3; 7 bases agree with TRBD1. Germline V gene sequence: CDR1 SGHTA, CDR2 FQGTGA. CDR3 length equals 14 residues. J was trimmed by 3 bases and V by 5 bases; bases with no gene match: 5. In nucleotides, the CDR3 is TGTGCCAGCAGCCTTGACAGGGCGACAGATACGCAGTATTTT. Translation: CASSLDRATDTQYF.

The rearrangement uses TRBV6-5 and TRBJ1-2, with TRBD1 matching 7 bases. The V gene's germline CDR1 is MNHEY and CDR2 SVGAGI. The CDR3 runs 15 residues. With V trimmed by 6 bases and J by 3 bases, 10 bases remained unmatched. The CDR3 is CASRRTGTADYGYTF. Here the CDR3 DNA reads TGTGCCAGCAGAAGAACCGGGACAGCCGACTATGGCTACACCTTC.

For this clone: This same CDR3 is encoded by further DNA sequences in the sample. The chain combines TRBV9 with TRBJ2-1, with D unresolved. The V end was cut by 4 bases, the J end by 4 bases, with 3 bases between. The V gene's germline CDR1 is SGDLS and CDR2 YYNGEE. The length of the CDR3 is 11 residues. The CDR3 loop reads CASSLYNEQFF. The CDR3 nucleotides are TGTGCCAGCAGCTTATACAATGAGCAGTTCTTC.

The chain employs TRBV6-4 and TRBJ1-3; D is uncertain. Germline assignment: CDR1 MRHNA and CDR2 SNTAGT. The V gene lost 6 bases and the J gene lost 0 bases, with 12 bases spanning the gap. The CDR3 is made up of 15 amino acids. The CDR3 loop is CASSLHGGSGNTIYF. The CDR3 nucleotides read TGTGCCAGCAGCCTCCATGGCGGCTCTGGAAACACCATATATTTT.

CDR3 amino acids: CASSPDRLYGYTF. The DNA for the CDR3 is TGCGCCAGCAGTCCAGACAGGCTCTATGGCTACACCTTC. V and J are TRBV10-2 and TRBJ1-2; TRBD1 might be the D (6 bases). From germline, CDR1 is WSHSY and CDR2 SAAADI. V was trimmed by 5 bases and J by 4 bases, leaving 11 bases between them. This CDR3 comprises 13 residues.

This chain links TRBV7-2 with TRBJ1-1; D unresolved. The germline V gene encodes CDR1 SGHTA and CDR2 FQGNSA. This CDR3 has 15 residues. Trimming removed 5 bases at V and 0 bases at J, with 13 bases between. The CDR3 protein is CASSQRGRLNTEAFF. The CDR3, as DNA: TGTGCCAGCAGCCAGCGCGGGCGCCTGAACACTGAAGCTTTCTTT.

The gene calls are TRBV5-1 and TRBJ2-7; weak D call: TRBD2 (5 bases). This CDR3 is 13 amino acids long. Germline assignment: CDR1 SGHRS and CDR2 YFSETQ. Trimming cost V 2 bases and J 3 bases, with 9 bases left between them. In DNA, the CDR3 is TGCGCCAGCAGCTTTAGCGAGGGCTACGAGCAGTACTTC. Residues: CASSFSEGYEQYF. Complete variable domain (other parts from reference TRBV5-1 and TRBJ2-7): KAGVTQTPRYLIKTRGQQVTLSCSPISGHRSVSWYQQTPGQGLQFLFEYFSETQRNKGNFPGRFSGRQFSNSRSEMNVSTLELGDSALYLCASSFSEGYEQYFGPGTRLTVT.

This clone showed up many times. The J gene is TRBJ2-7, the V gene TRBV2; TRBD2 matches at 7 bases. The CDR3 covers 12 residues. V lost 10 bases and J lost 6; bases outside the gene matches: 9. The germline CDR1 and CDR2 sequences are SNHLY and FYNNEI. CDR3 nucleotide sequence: TGTGCCACCAAAGGCGGGGGAGCCGAGCAGTACTTC. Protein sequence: CATKGGGAEQYF.

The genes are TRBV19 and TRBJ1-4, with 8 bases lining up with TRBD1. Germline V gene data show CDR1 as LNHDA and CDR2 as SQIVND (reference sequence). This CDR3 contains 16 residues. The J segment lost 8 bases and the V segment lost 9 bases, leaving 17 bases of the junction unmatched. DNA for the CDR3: TGTGCCAGCGAGTCGGGGTGGGGGACAGGAGGCGAAAAACTGTTTTTT. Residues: CASESGWGTGGEKLFF.

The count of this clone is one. CDR3 region: CASSLTQGMGTQYF. CDR3 DNA sequence: TGTGCCAGCAGTTTGACGCAGGGAATGGGTACGCAGTATTTT. V is TRBV28 and J is TRBJ2-3, with D possibly being TRBD1 (5 bases). V was pared by 3 bases and J by 8 bases, with 15 bases between. The germline V gene encodes CDR1 MDHEN and CDR2 SYDVKM. This CDR3 spans 14 amino acids.

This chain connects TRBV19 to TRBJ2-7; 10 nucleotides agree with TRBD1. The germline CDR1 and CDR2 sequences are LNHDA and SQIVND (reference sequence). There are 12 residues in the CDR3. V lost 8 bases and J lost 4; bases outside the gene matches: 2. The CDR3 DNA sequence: TGTGCCAGTTCGGGACAGGGGTACGAGCAGTACTTC. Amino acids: CASSGQGYEQYF.

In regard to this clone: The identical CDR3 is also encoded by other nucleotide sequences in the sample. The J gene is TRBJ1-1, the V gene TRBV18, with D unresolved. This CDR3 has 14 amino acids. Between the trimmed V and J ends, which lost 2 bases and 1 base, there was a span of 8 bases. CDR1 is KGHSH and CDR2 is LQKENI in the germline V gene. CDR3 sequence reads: CASSPVGGNTEAFF. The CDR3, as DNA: TGTGCCAGCTCACCAGTAGGCGGGAACACTGAAGCTTTCTTT.

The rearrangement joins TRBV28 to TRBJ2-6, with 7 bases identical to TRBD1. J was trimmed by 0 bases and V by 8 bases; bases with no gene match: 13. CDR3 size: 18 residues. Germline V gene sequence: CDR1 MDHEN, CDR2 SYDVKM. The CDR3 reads CASRYRGSVDSGANVLTF. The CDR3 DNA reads TGTGCCAGCCGCTACAGGGGAAGTGTTGACTCTGGGGCCAACGTCCTGACTTTC.

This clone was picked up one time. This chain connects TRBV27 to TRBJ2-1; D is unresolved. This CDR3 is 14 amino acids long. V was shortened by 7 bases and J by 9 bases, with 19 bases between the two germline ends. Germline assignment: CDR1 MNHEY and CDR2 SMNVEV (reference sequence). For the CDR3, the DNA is TGTGCCAGCAAGCAGGTCAGTTGGTGGATTGAGCAGTTCTTC. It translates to CASKQVSWWIEQFF.

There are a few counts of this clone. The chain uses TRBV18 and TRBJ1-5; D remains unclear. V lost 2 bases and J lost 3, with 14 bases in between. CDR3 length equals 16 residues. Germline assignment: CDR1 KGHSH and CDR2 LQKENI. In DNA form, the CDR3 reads TGTGCCAGCTCACCAGGGCCCGCGGGCCTCAATCAGCCCCAGCATTTT. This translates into CASSPGPAGLNQPQHF.

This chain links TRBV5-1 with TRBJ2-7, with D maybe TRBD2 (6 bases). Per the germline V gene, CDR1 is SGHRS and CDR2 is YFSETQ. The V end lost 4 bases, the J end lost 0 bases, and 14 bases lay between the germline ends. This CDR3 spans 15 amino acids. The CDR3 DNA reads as TGCGCCAGCAGCCTTGGGACTCTGAGCTCCTACGAGCAGTACTTC. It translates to CASSLGTLSSYEQYF.

CDR3 DNA sequence: TGCGCCAGCAGTGAAAGACTAGCGGGATCCGGGGAGCTGTTTTTT. It translates to CASSERLAGSGELFF. The J gene is TRBJ2-2, the V gene TRBV10-2; 11 bases agree with TRBD2. There are 15 residues in the CDR3. Trimming removed 3 bases from V and 6 bases from J; junction bases left unmatched: 3. Germline V gives CDR1 WSHSY, CDR2 SAAADI.